This T cell receptor beta chain was sequenced in a study of shared clonotypes between healthy human individuals. This clone appeared a single time. Additional DNA sequences in this sample encode the identical CDR3. Adult donors, all healthy and HIV-negative, had no recent acute infections or vaccinations. Generated by immunoSEQ multiplex PCR, the TCRdb table keeps only in-frame clones and is missing some. The table shows 2,500,000 or so clones, with more than 90% occurring only once. CDR1 is LNHDA, CDR2 SQIVND, per germline (reference sequence). V lost 4 bases to trimming and J lost 5 bases, with 9 bases between them. This CDR3 has 14 amino acids.

The sample was naive CD4+ T cells sorted from blood. Subset of the sample: CD45RA+ positively selected. This rearrangement joins TRBV19 to TRBJ1-6; no clear D gene. This TCR was sampled from a young man in good health. The CDR3 DNA sequence: TGTGCCAGTAGTAGGACGGCTGATAATTCACCCCTCCACTTT. Translating it yields CASSRTADNSPLHF.